This entry describes one T cell receptor beta chain. The data stem from a study of blood T cell repertoires in COVID-19. V lost 0 bases, J lost 8 bases, and 0 bases stayed unmatched. The CDR3 extends over 13 amino acids. The germline V gene has CDR1 MNHEY and CDR2 SVGAGI. Produced via immunoSEQ multiplex PCR; TCRdb's table is partial and in-frame only. The top ten clones hold about 2.2% of a sample with 250,000 to 350,000 clones, about nine tenths of them seen once. The source is a woman between 50 and 59 years old who had recovered from COVID-19. V is TRBV6-5 and J is TRBJ1-2; 10 bases fit TRBD1. The material sequenced was peripheral blood. The CDR3 here is CASSYSGQGGYTF. DNA for the CDR3: TGTGCCAGCAGTTACTCGGGACAGGGGGGCTACACCTTC.